This TCR beta chain is from a study of T cell responses to AZD1222 COVID-19 vaccine. The V end was cut by 5 bases, the J end by 9 bases, with 14 bases between. The CDR3 has 14 residues. Germline CDR1 SNHLY, CDR2 FYNNEI. Method: immunoSEQ multiplex PCR; TCRdb's copy keeps in-frame clones and lacks some. The profile shows some 130,000 clones, around 93% of them singletons. Sequences were derived from peripheral blood, sampled 28 days after the second AZD1222 dose. The clonotype was recovered from an adult who received the AZD1222 COVID-19 vaccine. The chain carries TRBV2 and TRBJ1-6; a possible D gene is TRBD1 (5 bases). CDR3 region: CASSPGPFPSPLHF. The CDR3 DNA reads as TGTGCCAGCAGTCCGGGGCCTTTTCCTTCACCCCTCCACTTT.